This T cell receptor beta chain was recovered during a study of blood T cell repertoires in COVID-19. Overall study: The United States, Italy and Spain supplied acute and convalescent COVID-19 samples. Nucleic acid was either cDNA or gDNA, and it came from T cells, B-cell-depleted T cells, or PBMCs.

Sequencing was performed with immunoSEQ multiplex PCR; in TCRdb, only in-frame clones are kept and a portion is missing. The table has some 140,000 clones, 84% seen once. The V end lost 6 bases, the J end lost 4 bases, and 13 bases lay between the germline ends. Looked up from germline, CDR1 is LNHDA and CDR2 is SQIVND (reference sequence). The CDR3 has 14 residues. The table lists this clone with a count of one. The TCR originated in a woman of 80 years or more with acute or convalescent COVID-19. Sequenced input: peripheral blood. The chain recombines TRBV19 with TRBJ2-1; the D gene is possibly TRBD2 (5 bases). The CDR3 DNA reads TGTGCCAGTAGACCGGGAAGAATATACAATGAGCAGTTCTTC. Encoded protein: CASRPGRIYNEQFF.